This is a list of T cell receptor beta chains from one sample in a study of beta chain features in type 1 diabetes. TCRdb's copy holds only in-frame clones and misses some; the assay was immunoSEQ multiplex PCR. This table has hundreds of thousands of clones, about a tenth appearing once. Sequencing was carried out using naive CD4+ T cells from blood. The receptors were gathered from a man in his thirties or forties with type 1 diabetes. Both conserved end residues are trimmed from each CDR3.

v_gene: TRBV5-1; j_gene: TRBJ1-1; CDR3aa: ASSSTGGTEAF
v_gene: TRBV7-2; j_gene: TRBJ2-7; CDR3aa: ASSLGQPYEQY
v_gene: TRBV5-1; j_gene: TRBJ2-5; CDR3aa: ASSWTPGTGGSETQY
v_gene: TRBV5-1; j_gene: TRBJ1-2; CDR3aa: ASSQGHPEGYT
v_gene: TRBV28; j_gene: TRBJ1-6; CDR3aa: ASSLEGIYNSPLH
v_gene: TRBV5-6; j_gene: TRBJ2-7; CDR3aa: ASSLVQGSYEQY
v_gene: TRBV20-1; j_gene: TRBJ2-3; CDR3aa: SARRTDTQY
v_gene: TRBV5-6; j_gene: TRBJ2-7; CDR3aa: ASSRLHYEQY
v_gene: TRBV11-2; j_gene: TRBJ2-5; CDR3aa: ASLRGGEETQY
v_gene: TRBV5-4; j_gene: TRBJ1-6; CDR3aa: ASSFDRDNSPLH
v_gene: TRBV15; j_gene: TRBJ2-3; CDR3aa: ATSRDGQGTDTQY
v_gene: TRBV4-1; j_gene: TRBJ2-7; CDR3aa: ASSQEVKREQY
v_gene: TRBV5-4; j_gene: TRBJ1-1; CDR3aa: ASSDRGRNTEAF
v_gene: TRBV6-4; j_gene: TRBJ2-2; CDR3aa: ASSAGQEAGELF
v_gene: TRBV2; j_gene: TRBJ1-1; CDR3aa: ASNPTSEAF
v_gene: TRBV25-1; j_gene: TRBJ2-6; CDR3aa: ASSAGSSSGANVLT
v_gene: TRBV10-3; j_gene: TRBJ1-2; CDR3aa: AINHGQGVSYGYT
v_gene: TRBV10-3; j_gene: TRBJ2-7; CDR3aa: AINPGQAYEQY
v_gene: TRBV9; j_gene: TRBJ1-6; CDR3aa: ASSVGGSNSPLH
v_gene: TRBV19; j_gene: TRBJ2-2; CDR3aa: ASTSAGQVTGELF
v_gene: TRBV5-1; j_gene: TRBJ1-6; CDR3aa: ASSLDRGYAGSPLH
v_gene: TRBV19; j_gene: TRBJ1-1; CDR3aa: ASWGRGQAF
v_gene: TRBV5-4; j_gene: TRBJ2-3; CDR3aa: ASSQLRDTQY
v_gene: TRBV4-2; j_gene: TRBJ1-6; CDR3aa: ASSQEAVSHSPLH
v_gene: TRBV28; j_gene: TRBJ2-2; CDR3aa: ASSLPRGHTGELF
v_gene: TRBV4-1; j_gene: TRBJ2-5; CDR3aa: ASSQEEGRQETQY
v_gene: TRBV11-3; j_gene: TRBJ2-7; CDR3aa: ASTPGGSYEQY
v_gene: TRBV4-3; j_gene: TRBJ2-2; CDR3aa: ASRRGTDTTGELF
v_gene: TRBV2; j_gene: TRBJ2-2; CDR3aa: ASSWLLTGDNTGELF